This T cell receptor (beta chain) was observed in a study of human T cells and chemical hapten exposure listed by TCRdb under 2021. As for the study more broadly: For sensitization, 2% DPC in acetone was applied to a roughly 2 cm by roughly 2 cm area of upper inner arm skin. Weekly therapeutic DPC doses were additionally applied to the scalp of patients throughout the approximately 25-week study period. Patch testing was performed on the upper back with Finn chambers containing 0.01% DPC, and the patch tests were scored after 6 days according to International Contact Dermatitis Research Group standards. Most of the patients in the cohort were female, and the cohort covered alopecia areata with under or over 50% scalp involvement, alopecia totalis and alopecia universalis. Libraries were combined into a pool for sequencing, and differences in TCR yield between samples came mainly from small differences in library volumes within the pool. Peripheral blood TCR repertoire changes were tracked in vivo in alopecia patients during primary and secondary sensitization to the hapten diphenylcyclopropenone (DPC). Blood samples were taken from patients before sensitization (week 0) and then at 2, 6 and about 24 weeks after DPC sensitization. Blood for TCR sequencing was provided by twenty-nine alopecia patients at one to four time points (pre-sensitization, 2, 6 and 24 weeks).

The protocol used for the library was RACE. Sequencing was performed on a NextSeq 500. During library preparation, unique molecular identifiers were attached to individual cDNA molecules so that TCRs could be counted quantitatively and reproducibly. Each blood RNA sample was used to sequence both TCR alpha and TCR beta chains. From the authors' description of their analysis: Samples had a median of 95,638 TCRs, with a range from 23,224 to 690,600. The Decombinator software suite was used to annotate V, J and CDR3 in the TCR reads. To make PS versus PT1 abundance plots, every sample was subsampled to the same number of TCRs (28,000). TCRs were defined as expanded if absent before sensitization and observed at least eight times at the 2-week time point. Using fastp at Q25 and MiXCR, TCRdb reprocessed the public reads and kept productive beta chains. Here each entry gathers all rows of one CDR3 protein and keeps the most common genes and DNA. The V and J calls reflect TCRdb's pipeline rather than the authors' work. This sample has about 300,000 distinct CDR3 sequences in its table, and about 5.4% of those were observed once. Of the sample, about 8.2% is held by the ten largest clones.

This clonotype has a count of ten or more. The antigen it binds to is not known. No much larger clone exists at a distance of one base, and base qualities are not known. This sample's time point label indicates: pre-sensitization, week 0. The sample's treatment or condition label, decoded: therapeutic diphenylcyclopropenone sensitization with weekly scalp DPC. At every patch-test visit, the blood draw took place before the patch test was put on. Eligible patients were aged 18 to 70, diagnosed with alopecia, deemed suitable for DPC therapy, and excluded if pregnant. Total RNA was isolated from unfractionated whole blood collected in Tempus Blood RNA tubes. Results and caveats for the whole study, not just this receptor: Significantly more large CDR3 similarity clusters were formed by expanded TCRs than by pre-sensitization or healthy control sets, consistent with antigen-driven responses. After repeated subsampling, the strength of the expansion versus patch-test correlation and the threshold at which it became significant changed. No change with DPC sensitization was found in the number of TCRs above 1 in 1000 frequency, and no evidence of global repertoire structure alterations was found. Patch test score correlated positively with the number of PT1 expanded TCRs, reaching significance at thresholds 8, 16 and 32 but not at 4. Alopecia, a presumed autoimmune disease, was present in all patients, so the immune response of the patients might differ from that of healthy individuals.

The starting material was whole blood, obtained in connection with sensitization to the hapten diphenylcyclopropenone (DPC). This TCR came from a woman aged 18-29 years with alopecia areata. Some clones in this sample may be carry-over from other donors' samples.

The CDR3 region has the sequence CASSDRLSSYNSPLHF. The sequenced DNA: TGTGCCAGCAGCGACAGGTTGAGCTCCTATAATTCACCCCTCCACTTT. The receptor chain draws on TRBV7-9 and TRBJ1-6; tentative D gene TRBD1, with 6 bases matching. CDR1 and CDR2 are read off the germline V gene (reference sequence) as SEHNR and FQNEAQ. CDR3 length: 16 amino acids, cysteine to phenylalanine. Only the CDR3 region is kept as DNA, spanning 48 bases read in frame from base 1. Relative to germline, V is 5 bases shorter and J is 0 bases shorter, with 11 bases between their ends.